The sequence of this T cell receptor beta chain was determined in a study of T cells expressing NK-cell markers. Study summary: Repertoires of TCR beta were obtained from T cells sorted as CD3+CD56+NKG2C+, CD3+CD56+NKG2C- and CD3+CD56-NKG2C+. Seven donors tested HCMV-seropositive and one tested seronegative among the eight sequenced.

The length of the CDR3 is 12 residues. Germline V lookup: CDR1 LNHNV, CDR2 YYDKDF (reference sequence). TCRdb re-called the 5' RACE reads and gives one entry per CDR3 protein, without DNA. Its table lists about 150,000 distinct CDR3 sequences. This clonotype was sampled from a woman between 45 and 65 years old in good health. The rearrangement joins TRBV15 to TRBJ1-1. Sequencing was done on a sample of blood T cells: a sorted CD56 or NKG2C T cell subset, CD4+ or CD8+ T cells, or bulk PBMC T cells (not recorded which). CDR3: CATSRGYTEAFF.